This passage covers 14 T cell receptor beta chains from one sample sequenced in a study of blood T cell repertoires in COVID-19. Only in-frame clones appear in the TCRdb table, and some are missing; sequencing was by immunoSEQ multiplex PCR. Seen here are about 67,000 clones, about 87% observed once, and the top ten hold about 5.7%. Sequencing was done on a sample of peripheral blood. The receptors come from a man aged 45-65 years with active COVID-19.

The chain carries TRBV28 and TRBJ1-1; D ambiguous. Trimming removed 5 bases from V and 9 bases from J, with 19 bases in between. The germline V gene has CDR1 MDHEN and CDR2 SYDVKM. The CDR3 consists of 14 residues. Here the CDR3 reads CASSPLEDSEKAFF. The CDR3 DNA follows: TGTGCCAGCAGTCCCCTGGAGGATTCAGAGAAAGCTTTCTTT.

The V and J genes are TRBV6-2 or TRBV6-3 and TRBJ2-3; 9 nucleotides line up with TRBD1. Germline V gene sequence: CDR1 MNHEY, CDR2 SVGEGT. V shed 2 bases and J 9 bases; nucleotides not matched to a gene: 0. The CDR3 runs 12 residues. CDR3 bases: TGTGCCAGCAGTTACGGGACAGGGACGCAGTATTTT. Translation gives CASSYGTGTQYF.

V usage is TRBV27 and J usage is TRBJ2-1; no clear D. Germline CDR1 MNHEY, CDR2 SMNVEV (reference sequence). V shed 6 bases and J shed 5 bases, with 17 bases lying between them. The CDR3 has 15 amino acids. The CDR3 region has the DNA TGTGCCAGCAGCGAACGGAAAGCGATAAACAATGAGCAGTTCTTC. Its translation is CASSERKAINNEQFF.

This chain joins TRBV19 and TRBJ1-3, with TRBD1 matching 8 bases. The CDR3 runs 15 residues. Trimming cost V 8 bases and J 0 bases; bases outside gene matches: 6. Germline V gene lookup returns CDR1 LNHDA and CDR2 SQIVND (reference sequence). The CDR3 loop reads CASRQGSISGNTIYF. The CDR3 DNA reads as TGTGCCAGTCGACAGGGGTCGATCTCTGGAAACACCATATATTTT.

The CDR3 DNA reads TGTGCCACCAGTGACCAGACGCGGGTGTCGTCTGATGAGCAGTTCTTC. Protein product: CATSDQTRVSSDEQFF. The V and J genes are TRBV24-1 and TRBJ2-1, with D tentatively TRBD2 (5 bases). The CDR3 length is 16 residues. CDR1 KGHDR and CDR2 SFDVKD come from the germline V gene. Deletions cut 4 bases from V and 8 bases from J, with 20 bases between.

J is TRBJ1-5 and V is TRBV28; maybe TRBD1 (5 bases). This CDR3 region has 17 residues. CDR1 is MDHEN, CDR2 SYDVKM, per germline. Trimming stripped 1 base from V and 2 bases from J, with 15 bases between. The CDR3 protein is CASSLYRGIGGNQPQHF. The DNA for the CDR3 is TGTGCCAGCAGTTTATATAGGGGAATAGGGGGCAATCAGCCCCAGCATTTT.

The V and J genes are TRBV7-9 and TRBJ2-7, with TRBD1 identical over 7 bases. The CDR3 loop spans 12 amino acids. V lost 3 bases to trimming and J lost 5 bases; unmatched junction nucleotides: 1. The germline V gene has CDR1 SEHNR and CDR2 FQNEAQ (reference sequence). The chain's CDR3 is CASSFTGDEQYF. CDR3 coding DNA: TGTGCCAGCAGCTTCACAGGGGACGAGCAGTACTTC.

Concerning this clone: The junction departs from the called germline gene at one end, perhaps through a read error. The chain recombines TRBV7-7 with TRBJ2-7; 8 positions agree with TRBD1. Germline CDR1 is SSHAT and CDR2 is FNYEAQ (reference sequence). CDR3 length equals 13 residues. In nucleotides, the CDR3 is TGTGCTAGCAGCTCGGACAGGGCTAGCGAGCAGTACTTC. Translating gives CASSSDRASEQYF.

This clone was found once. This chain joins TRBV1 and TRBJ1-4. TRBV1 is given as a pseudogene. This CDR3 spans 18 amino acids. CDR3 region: CTSSQGVNTSMRDEKLFF. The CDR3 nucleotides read TGCACCAGCAGCCAAGGGGTCAATACGAGTATGAGGGATGAAAAACTGTTTTTT.

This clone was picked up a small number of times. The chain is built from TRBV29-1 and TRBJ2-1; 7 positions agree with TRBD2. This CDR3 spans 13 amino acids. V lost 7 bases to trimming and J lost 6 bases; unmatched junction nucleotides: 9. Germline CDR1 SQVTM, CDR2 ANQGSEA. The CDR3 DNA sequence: TGCAGCGCCCGAAGCGGGAACGGCAATGAGCAGTTCTTC. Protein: CSARSGNGNEQFF.

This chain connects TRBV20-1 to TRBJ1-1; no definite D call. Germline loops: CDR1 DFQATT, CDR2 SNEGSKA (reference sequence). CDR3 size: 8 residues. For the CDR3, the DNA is TGCTCAAATGCTGAAGCTTTCTTT. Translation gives CSNAEAFF.

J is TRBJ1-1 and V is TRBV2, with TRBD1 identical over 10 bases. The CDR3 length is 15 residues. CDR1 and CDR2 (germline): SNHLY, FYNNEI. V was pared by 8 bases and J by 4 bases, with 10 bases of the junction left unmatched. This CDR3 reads CASSRDRGDGTEAFF. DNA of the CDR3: TGTGCCAGCTCCCGGGACAGGGGAGATGGCACTGAAGCTTTCTTT.

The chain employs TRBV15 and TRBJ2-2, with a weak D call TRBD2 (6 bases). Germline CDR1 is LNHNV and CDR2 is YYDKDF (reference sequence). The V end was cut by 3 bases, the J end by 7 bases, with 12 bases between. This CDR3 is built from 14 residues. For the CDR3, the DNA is TGTGCCACCAGCAGCCGACGGGAGCTCGGGGAGCTGTTTTTT. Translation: CATSSRRELGELFF.

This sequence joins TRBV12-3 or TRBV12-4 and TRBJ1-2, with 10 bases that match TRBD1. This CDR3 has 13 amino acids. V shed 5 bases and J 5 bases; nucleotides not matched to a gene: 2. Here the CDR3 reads CASSMGQGYGYTF. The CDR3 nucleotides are TGTGCCAGCAGTATGGGACAGGGGTATGGCTACACCTTC.